This T cell receptor beta chain was identified during a study of cytotoxic CD8 clonotypes in ibrutinib-treated CLL. Study information: Productive templates averaged around 250,000 per sample, and productive rearrangements around 92,000.

Sequencing used immunoSEQ multiplex PCR; TCRdb keeps in-frame clones, though not all of them. The table lists 75,000 to 90,000 clones, over 80% of them singletons. Trimming removed 0 bases from V and 8 bases from J, with 15 bases in between. In germline, CDR1 is SGDLS, CDR2 YYNGEE. The CDR3 extends over 15 amino acids. The chain carries TRBV9 and TRBJ2-1, with a weak D call TRBD2 (6 bases). This material consisted of PBMCs, taken after 24 months of ibrutinib treatment. This TCR was recovered from a human donor with chronic lymphocytic leukemia. The CDR3 loop is CASSVEVEGLDEQFF. The CDR3 coding sequence is TGTGCCAGCAGCGTAGAGGTGGAGGGGCTGGATGAGCAGTTCTTC.